This TCR beta chain was observed in a study of T-cell reconstitution after alpha-beta-depleted transplantation in children. Study-wide results and limits: Some patients owed their high day-60 TCRbeta diversity to surviving recipient T cells and thymic progenitors. About two months after transplant, alpha-beta T cells reportedly came from several hundred expanded graft clones. Diversity and T-cell counts at one year after transplant derived mostly from new T cells.

Preparing the TCRbeta library involved the use of unique molecular identifiers. TCRdb fed the PCR reads into MiXCR, producing one record per CDR3 protein. The table shows about 600,000 distinct CDR3 sequences, with 10% to 15% occurring only once. A word on this clonotype: Its antigen is not known.

The sequencing used PBMCs, mostly from graft donor cells, collected 360 days after TCRalphabeta/CD19-depleted stem cell transplant. This TCR derives from a male patient younger than 18 who had a stem cell transplant for acute myeloid leukemia, so the T cells may come from the graft donor.

The CDR3 DNA follows: TGTGCCAGCAGCCCCTCGGAGGGGGCTGGGGAGCAGTACTTC. This encodes CASSPSEGAGEQYF. The genes are TRBV13 and TRBJ2-7; D may be TRBD1 (7 bases). The CDR3 consists of 14 residues. Trimming pared 5 bases from V and 7 bases from J, leaving 18 bases between. The germline CDR1 and CDR2 sequences are PRHDT and FYEKMQ (reference sequence).